This T cell receptor beta chain is from a study of cytomegalovirus exposure and HLA in healthy donors. Study-level points and caveats: DRB1 had the most TCR associations and HLA-C the fewest, a later analysis found, with rates varying by HLA locus.

V gave up 4 bases and J gave up 4 bases, with 11 bases separating them. The CDR3 covers 14 residues. The germline V gene has CDR1 SQVTM and CDR2 ANQGSEA. The PCR employed 60 Vbeta primers together with 13 Jbeta primers. TCRdb keeps only in-frame clones here, not all; method: immunoSEQ multiplex PCR. This table has 150,000 to 200,000 clones, 77% appearing once. As concerns this clone: No antigen is known for it.

Material for sequencing was PBMCs. The V call is TRBV29-1, the J call TRBJ2-6; D is perhaps TRBD1 (6 bases). This TCR derives from a young woman in good health and CMV-seronegative. CDR3 nucleotide sequence: TGCAGCGTTGCGGGACAAACGGGGGCCAACGTCCTGACTTTC. The encoded protein is CSVAGQTGANVLTF.